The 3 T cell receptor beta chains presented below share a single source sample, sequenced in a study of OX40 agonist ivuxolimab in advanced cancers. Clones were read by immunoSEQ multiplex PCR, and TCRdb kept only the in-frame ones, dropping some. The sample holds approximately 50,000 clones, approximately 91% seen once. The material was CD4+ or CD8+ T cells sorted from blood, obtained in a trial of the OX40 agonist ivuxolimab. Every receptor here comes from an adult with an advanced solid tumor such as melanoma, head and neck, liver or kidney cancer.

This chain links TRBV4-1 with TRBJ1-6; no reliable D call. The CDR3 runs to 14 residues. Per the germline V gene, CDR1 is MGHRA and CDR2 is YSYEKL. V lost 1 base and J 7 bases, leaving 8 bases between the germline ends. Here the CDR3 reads CASSQAGVNSPLHF. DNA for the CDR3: TGCGCCAGCAGCCAAGCCGGGGTGAATTCACCCCTCCACTTT.

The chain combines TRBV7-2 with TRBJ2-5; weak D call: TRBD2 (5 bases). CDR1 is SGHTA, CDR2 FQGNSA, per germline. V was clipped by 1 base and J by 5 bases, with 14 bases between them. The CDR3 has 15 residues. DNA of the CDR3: TGTGCCAGCAGCTTAGGCTACCTAGCTGGGGAGACCCAGTACTTC. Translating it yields CASSLGYLAGETQYF.

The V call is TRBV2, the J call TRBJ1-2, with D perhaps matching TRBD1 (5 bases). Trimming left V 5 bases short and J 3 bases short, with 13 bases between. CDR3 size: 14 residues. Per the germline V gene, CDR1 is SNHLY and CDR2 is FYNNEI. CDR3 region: CASSPGRRDYGYTF. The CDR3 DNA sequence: TGTGCCAGCAGTCCGGGACGGAGAGACTATGGCTACACCTTC.